The rows below give T cell receptor beta chains drawn from one sample of a study of Ad26.COV2.S vaccination and SARS-CoV-2 variants. The data were produced by immunoSEQ multiplex PCR, yet TCRdb's version contains in-frame clones alone and is incomplete. Of about 680,000 clones in the sample, around 92% were seen once. Sequences were derived from peripheral blood, sampled in a trial of Ad26.COV2.S vaccine versus placebo. The receptors were gathered from a person between 18 and 60 years old who received the Ad26.COV2.S COVID-19 vaccine or a placebo. CDR3s include the opening cysteine and the closing phenylalanine or tryptophan.

v_call	j_call	cdr3_aa
TRBV3-1/TRBV3-2	TRBJ2-3	CASSQARQGGLRTDTQYF
TRBV9	TRBJ2-2	CASSLVVGADTGELFF
TRBV7-9	TRBJ2-1	CASSLEGGLEQFF
TRBV29-1	TRBJ1-5	CSVEFGVDQPQHF
TRBV4-2	TRBJ2-3	CASSQDRRGLYTQYF
TRBV2	TRBJ2-3	CASSGTGSDTQYF
TRBV5-1	TRBJ2-2	CASSLGGRNLNTGELFF
TRBV2	TRBJ1-1	CASSDPTENTEAFF
TRBV19	TRBJ2-2	CASTYRGLNTGELFF
TRBV3-1/TRBV3-2	TRBJ2-6	CASSQGFLSGANVLTF
TRBV12-5	TRBJ2-3	CASGLNTDTQYF
TRBV6-5	TRBJ2-2	CASRRTGNTGELFF
TRBV9	TRBJ1-2	CASSPRRRENYGYTF
TRBV5-4	TRBJ2-7	CASSRATGADYEQYF
TRBV6-1	TRBJ1-5	CASSVQTGRRDQPQHF
TRBV24-1	TRBJ2-1	CATSLSGGSYNEQFF
TRBV14	TRBJ1-1	CASSLMTGAGAFF
TRBV2	TRBJ1-2	CASRQSGGSNYGYTF
TRBV30	TRBJ2-1	CAWSVRGVNEQFF
TRBV7-2	TRBJ2-2	CASSYPTGASTGELFF
TRBV30	TRBJ1-1	CAWSRTGFKASTEAFF
TRBV18	TRBJ1-1	CASSRTGGNTEAFF
TRBV7-2	TRBJ2-1	CASSLSRTSGGNEQFF
TRBV24-1	TRBJ2-2	CATSDLLGHPSNTGELFF
TRBV29-1	TRBJ2-1	CSVLAGTIANEQFF
TRBV5-1	TRBJ2-3	CASRDLAGEGTDTQYF
TRBV7-8	TRBJ1-4	CASSLEYDQATNEKLFF
TRBV6-1	TRBJ1-5	CASSEVPWQPQHF
TRBV7-2	TRBJ2-3	CASSPEGPPDTQYF
TRBV5-6	TRBJ2-7	CASSQYHEQYF
TRBV19	TRBJ2-1	CASSSRPPRHSYNEQFF
TRBV5-6	TRBJ2-5	CASSLQGAEETQYF
TRBV18	TRBJ1-4	CASSQEGRGEKLFF
TRBV11-2	TRBJ1-1	CASSFYQGETEAFF
TRBV2	TRBJ1-6	CASRGQWNSPLHF
TRBV11-1	TRBJ1-1	CASSQTGGTEAFF
TRBV27	TRBJ2-7	CASSKRAGGLEQYF
TRBV18	TRBJ1-3	CASSGQTNTIYF
TRBV6-6	TRBJ2-7	CASIDRGSYEQYF
TRBV29-1	TRBJ2-7	CSVEGGTGGYEQYF
TRBV2	TRBJ2-1	CASSGTSGRWNEQFF
TRBV12-2	TRBJ1-1	CASRLGGNMNTEAFF
TRBV6-5	TRBJ2-1	CASSYSITGGLNEQFF
TRBV7-2	TRBJ2-3	CASSRTLLASDTQYF
TRBV7-8	TRBJ1-2	CASSFAEANYGYTF
TRBV5-1	TRBJ2-7	CASSAHGSLSSYEQYF
TRBV4-3	TRBJ2-7	CASSPRTGVHYEQYF
TRBV9	TRBJ1-5	CASSPGTDLNQPQHF
TRBV7-3	TRBJ2-1	CASSPGREPYNEQFF
TRBV7-9	TRBJ1-2	CASSGGSGGYGYTF